A selection of T cell receptor beta chains follows, all from one sample in a study of blood T cells in healthy people across ages. TCRdb reanalysed the 5' RACE reads using MiXCR and keeps one entry per CDR3 protein. The data contain around 800,000 distinct CDR3 sequences, 50% to 65% of them singletons. Sequences were obtained from blood. These receptors originate from a man older than 75 in good health. Each CDR3 is given with its conserved first and last residue. The order of the fields is D gene, clone size, J gene, V gene, CDR3 DNA, CDR3 protein. The D gene is left open where the match is weak. Not all rows give a size; the values are once, few, many and, for expanded clones, a class.

>NA|once|TRBJ2-7|TRBV2
TGTGCCAGCAACGGACACCACGGAACCCACTACTACGAGCAGTACTTC
CASNGHHGTHYYEQYF
>TRBD2|few|TRBJ2-7|TRBV29-1
TGCAGCGTTTCCTCGGGAGGGTGGGCCCTCGAGCAGTACTTC
CSVSSGGWALEQYF
>NA|few|TRBJ2-4|TRBV28
TGTGCCAGCAGTTTATCAGGTGGGGGACATCAGTACTTC
CASSLSGGGHQYF
>NA|NA|TRBJ2-7|TRBV6-6
TGTGCCAGCAGAGACAGGAGTTCCTACGAGCAGTACTTC
CASRDRSSYEQYF
>TRBD1|NA|TRBJ2-6|TRBV10-3
TGTGCCATCAGTGAGCGGGACAGTGGAAAAGGGGGGGCCAACGTCCTGACTTTC
CAISERDSGKGGANVLTF
>NA|NA|TRBJ2-1|TRBV7-9
TGTGCCAGCAGCACCCGGACTACCCCAGAAGATGAGCAGTTCTTC
CASSTRTTPEDEQFF
>NA|NA|TRBJ2-7|TRBV20-1
TGCAGTGCTTCGACAGTCCCCTACGAGCAGTACTTC
CSASTVPYEQYF
>NA|NA|TRBJ2-1|TRBV29-1
TGCAGCGTTGATACGCTAGGCTCGAGCTCCTACAATGAGCAGTTCTTC
CSVDTLGSSSYNEQFF
>TRBD1|NA|TRBJ2-7|TRBV27
TGTGCCAGCAGTATGGGACAGGCATCCTACGAGCAGTACTTC
CASSMGQASYEQYF
>TRBD1|NA|TRBJ1-5|TRBV6-2/TRBV6-3
TGTGCCAGCAGTTTCCAGACAGGGCGGGGACAGCCCCAGCATTTT
CASSFQTGRGQPQHF
>TRBD1|NA|TRBJ2-7|TRBV12-3/TRBV12-4
TGTGCCAGCAGTAATAAAAGGGACAGGGTTTACGAGCAGTACTTC
CASSNKRDRVYEQYF
>NA|few|TRBJ1-2|TRBV29-1
TGCAGCGCTGGACAGTTAGAAGGCTATGGCTACACCTTC
CSAGQLEGYGYTF
>TRBD1|NA|TRBJ1-2|TRBV6-5
TGTGCCAGCACAGGGGGTAGTCATGGCTACACCTTC
CASTGGSHGYTF
>TRBD1|once|TRBJ1-2|TRBV10-3
TGTGCCATCAGTGAGTCGGGGACAGGGGGCTATGGCTACACCTTT
CAISESGTGGYGYTF
>NA|NA|TRBJ1-2|TRBV7-9
TGTGCCAGCAGCTTAGGGCTCGCGCAGGGGATCCCCTATGGCTACACCTTC
CASSLGLAQGIPYGYTF
>NA|NA|TRBJ2-7|TRBV5-1
TGCGCCAGCAGCTTGGAACAGGGATCCACCTACGAGCAGTACTTC
CASSLEQGSTYEQYF
>TRBD1|NA|TRBJ1-2|TRBV29-1
TGCAGCGTGGGAGGAGGGGGCGTTTTGGATGGCTACACCTTC
CSVGGGGVLDGYTF
>TRBD1|NA|TRBJ2-7|TRBV9
TGTGCCAGCAGCGTAGGACAGGGGGCGCGGTCCGAGCAGTACTTC
CASSVGQGARSEQYF
>NA|many|TRBJ2-7|TRBV20-1
TGCAGTGCCCAGGACACGTTAAACTCCTACGAGCAGTACTTC
CSAQDTLNSYEQYF
>NA|large|TRBJ1-5|TRBV12-3/TRBV12-4
TGTGCCAGCAGCCTTTCTGGGGGGAACCAGCCCCAGCATTTT
CASSLSGGNQPQHF
>NA|NA|TRBJ2-3|TRBV28
TGTGCCACCCTATTTTCCGGGGGAGATACGCAGTATTTT
CATLFSGGDTQYF
>NA|NA|TRBJ2-3|TRBV10-3
TGTGCCATCAGTGAGCCCGACGCCAGATACGCGTATTTT
CAISEPDARYAYF
>NA|NA|TRBJ2-1|TRBV10-2
TGCGCCAGCAGCGCTATAGAGTTTTCCTACAATGAGCAGTTCTTC
CASSAIEFSYNEQFF
>TRBD1|once|TRBJ2-1|TRBV10-3
TGTGCCACCCAGGGGGACTACAATGAGCAGTTCTTC
CATQGDYNEQFF
>NA|few|TRBJ2-1|TRBV4-1
TGCGCCAGCAGCCCGGGACTGAAAATAAACAATGAGCAGTTCTTC
CASSPGLKINNEQFF
>NA|few|TRBJ2-1|TRBV20-1
TGCAGTGCTAGCGGGGCACCCTTCTCCTACAATGAGCAGTTCTTC
CSASGAPFSYNEQFF
>NA|few|TRBJ2-4|TRBV20-1
TGCAGTGCTAGAGATCAAAATGTCCACCCAGGTGATCAGTACTTC
CSARDQNVHPGDQYF
>NA|NA|TRBJ2-7|TRBV5-1
TGCGCCAGCAGCTTAGCTGGCGACGGAACCTACGAGCAGTACTTC
CASSLAGDGTYEQYF
>NA|NA|TRBJ2-7|TRBV6-5
TGTGCCAGCAGTCCTGACCAGGGTCATAGCGAGCAGTACTTC
CASSPDQGHSEQYF
>TRBD2|few|TRBJ2-2|TRBV4-2
TGTGCCAGCAGCCAAGGGGCTAGCGGGAAAGCGAACACCGGGGAGCTGTTTTTT
CASSQGASGKANTGELFF
>TRBD2|few|TRBJ2-5|TRBV6-2/TRBV6-3
TGTGCCAGCATGAGCGGGGGGCCAGAGACCCAGTACTTC
CASMSGGPETQYF
>NA|few|TRBJ2-5|TRBV12-3/TRBV12-4
TGTGCCAGCAGGGGGGCACAGGGTTCTAAAGAGACCCAGTACTTC
CASRGAQGSKETQYF
>NA|NA|TRBJ2-4|TRBV20-1
TGCAGTGCTAGGAGCCCAGGTGGGGACATTCAGTACTTC
CSARSPGGDIQYF
>NA|NA|TRBJ2-3|TRBV5-6
TGTGCCAGCAGTTGGGATGCAGGAGATACGCAGTATTTT
CASSWDAGDTQYF
>TRBD1|once|TRBJ2-7|TRBV24-1
TGTGCCACCAGTGATCCCAGACAGGGGGCCCCCTACAATGAGCAGTACTTC
CATSDPRQGAPYNEQYF
>TRBD2|NA|TRBJ2-5|TRBV9
TGTGCCAGCAGCGTAGCTACTGGGACTAGCGGGAGGCAAGAGACCCAGTACTTC
CASSVATGTSGRQETQYF
>NA|NA|TRBJ2-7|TRBV3-1
TGTGCCAGCAGCCAAGACCCAGGGGCGGACGAGCAGTACTTC
CASSQDPGADEQYF
>NA|NA|TRBJ2-7|TRBV27
TGTGCCAGCAGTTCAAGTCCTCCCCACGAGCAGTACTTC
CASSSSPPHEQYF
>NA|NA|TRBJ1-1|TRBV7-3
TGTGCCAGCAGCCACACAGCGAACACTGAAGCTTTCTTT
CASSHTANTEAFF
>NA|NA|TRBJ1-2|TRBV19
TGTGCCAGTACCGAGACCCAGGGGATCGGTTATGGCTACACCTTC
CASTETQGIGYGYTF
>NA|NA|TRBJ2-1|TRBV27
TGTGCCAGCACCCACATGGGACTGAGCTCCTACAATGAGCAGTTCTTC
CASTHMGLSSYNEQFF
>NA|NA|TRBJ2-5|TRBV7-2
TGTGCCAGCAGCTTAGAGCCAGCTCGCCAAGAGACCCAGTACTTC
CASSLEPARQETQYF